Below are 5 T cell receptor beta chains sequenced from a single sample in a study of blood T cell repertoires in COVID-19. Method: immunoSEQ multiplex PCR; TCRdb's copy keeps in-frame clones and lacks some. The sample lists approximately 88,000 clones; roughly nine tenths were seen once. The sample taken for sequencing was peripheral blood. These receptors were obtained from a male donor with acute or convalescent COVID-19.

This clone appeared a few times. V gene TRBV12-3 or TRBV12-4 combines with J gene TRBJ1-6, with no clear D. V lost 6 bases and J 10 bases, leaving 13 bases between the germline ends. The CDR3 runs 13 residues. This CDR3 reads CASRRGLGSPLHF. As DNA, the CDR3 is TGTGCCAGCAGGCGCGGGCTTGGATCACCCCTCCACTTT.

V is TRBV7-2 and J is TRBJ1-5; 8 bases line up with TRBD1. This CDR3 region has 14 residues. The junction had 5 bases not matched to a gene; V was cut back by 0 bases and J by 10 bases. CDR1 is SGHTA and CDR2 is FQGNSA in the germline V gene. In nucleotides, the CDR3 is TGTGCCAGCAGCTTAGCGGGACAGGCCCAACCCCAGCATTTT. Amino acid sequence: CASSLAGQAQPQHF. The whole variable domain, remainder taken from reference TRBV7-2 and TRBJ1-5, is GAGVSQSPSNKVTEKGKDVELRCDPISGHTALYWYRQSLGQGLEFLIYFQGNSAPDKSGLPSDRFSAERTGGSVSTLTIQRTQQEDSAVYLCASSLAGQAQPQHFGDGTRLSIL.

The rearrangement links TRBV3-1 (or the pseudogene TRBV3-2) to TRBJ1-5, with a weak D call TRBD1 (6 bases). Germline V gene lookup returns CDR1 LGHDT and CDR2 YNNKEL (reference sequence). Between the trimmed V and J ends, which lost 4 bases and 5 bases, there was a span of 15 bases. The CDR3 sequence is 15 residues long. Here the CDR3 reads CASSRSGHPDQPQHF. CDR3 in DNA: TGTGCCAGCAGCCGATCGGGACACCCAGATCAGCCCCAGCATTTT.

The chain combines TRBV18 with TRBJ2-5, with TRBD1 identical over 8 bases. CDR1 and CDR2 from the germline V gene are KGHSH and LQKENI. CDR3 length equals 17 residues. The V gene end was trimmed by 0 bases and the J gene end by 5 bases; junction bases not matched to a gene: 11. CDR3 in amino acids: CASSPPWLGTGQETQYF. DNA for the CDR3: TGTGCCAGCTCACCACCATGGTTAGGGACAGGCCAGGAGACCCAGTACTTC. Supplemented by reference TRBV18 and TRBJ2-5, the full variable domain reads NAGVMQNPRHLVRRRGQEARLRCSPMKGHSHVYWYRQLPEEGLKFMVYLQKENIIDESGMPKERFSAEFPKEGPSILRIQQVVRGDSAAYFCASSPPWLGTGQETQYFGPGTRLLVL.

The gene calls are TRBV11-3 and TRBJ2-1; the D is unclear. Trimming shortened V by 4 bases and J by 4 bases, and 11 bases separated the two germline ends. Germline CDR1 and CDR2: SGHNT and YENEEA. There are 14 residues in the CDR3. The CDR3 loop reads CASSYGSSYNEQFF. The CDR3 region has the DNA TGTGCCAGCAGCTACGGGTCCTCATACAATGAGCAGTTCTTC.